Listed here is a single T cell receptor (beta chain). The data belong to a study of blood T cell repertoires in COVID-19. Across the whole study: Both acute and convalescent COVID-19 samples were obtained from the United States, Italy and Spain.

Original analysis: Estimation of nucleated cell counts was performed using reference gene primer amplification. Using immunoSEQ multiplex PCR, the repertoire was profiled, and TCRdb retains in-frame clones only, with some absent. The V and J calls and the clone size are those of that table, but D and trimming were determined from the DNA. This table has about 270,000 clones, 81% appearing once. This CDR3 has 12 amino acids. Looked up from germline, CDR1 is SGHTA and CDR2 is FQGNSA. V dropped 5 bases and J dropped 4 bases, with 9 bases sitting between them. This TCR came from a woman aged 55-70 years with active or convalescent COVID-19. The rearrangement uses TRBV7-2 and TRBJ2-7, with D tentatively TRBD1 (5 bases). The source material was peripheral blood. The CDR3 sequence is CASSLTEYEQYF. CDR3 sequence (DNA): TGTGCCAGCAGCCTGACAGAATACGAGCAGTACTTC.